The clone carrying this TCR beta chain has only a few counts. Method: immunoSEQ multiplex PCR; TCRdb's copy keeps in-frame clones and lacks some. This table has approximately 120,000 clones, about 89% appearing once. This sample stems from a study of control samples from healthy donors and cancer patients. The CDR3 is 13 residues long. Germline values: CDR1 SGHNT, CDR2 YYREEE (reference sequence). The V gene lost 4 bases and the J gene lost 4 bases, with 6 bases spanning the gap. This clonotype was obtained from a woman in her fifties or sixties in good health. Material for sequencing was blood. The rearrangement links TRBV5-4 to TRBJ2-6; no firm D call. DNA of the CDR3: TGTGCCAGCAGCCCCGGCGGGGCCAACGTCCTGACTTTC. Translating it yields CASSPGGANVLTF.